What follows are 27 T cell receptor beta chains derived from one specimen sequenced in a study of blood T cells in healthy people across ages. Primers used in a second PCR of roughly 7 to 12 cycles were a sample-barcoded 5' primer and a J-beta primer mix. TCRdb re-called the 5' RACE reads with MiXCR, one entry per CDR3 protein. This sample yields about 1.5 million distinct CDR3 sequences, of which 42% are seen a single time; roughly 3.7% belongs to the top ten. Sequenced input: blood. All receptors come from a woman aged 18-29 years in good health.

The sample holds a few counts of this clonotype. The J gene is TRBJ1-2, the V gene TRBV24-1; a weak D match, TRBD1 (5 bases). CDR1 and CDR2 (germline): KGHDR, SFDVKD. This CDR3 contains 14 residues. The V end lost 4 bases, the J end lost 6 bases, and 14 bases lay between the germline ends. The CDR3 DNA follows: TGTGCCACCAGTGACCGCACAGGACTCCATGGCTACACCTTC. Residues: CATSDRTGLHGYTF.

This clonotype appeared a few times. CDR3 residues: CASSARTARELFF. The CDR3 region has the DNA TGTGCCAGCAGCGCTAGGACTGCCCGGGAGCTGTTTTTT. The genes are TRBV9 and TRBJ2-2, with TRBD2 as a possible D gene (5 bases). V was pared by 3 bases and J by 9 bases, with 12 bases between. CDR3 length: 13 residues. Germline V CDR1 and CDR2: SGDLS, YYNGEE.

This clonotype was picked up a small number of times. This chain joins TRBV7-9 and TRBJ2-3; 8 nucleotides agree with TRBD2. This CDR3 region has 15 residues. V gave up 3 bases and J gave up 6 bases; unmatched junction bases: 8. Germline assignment: CDR1 SEHNR and CDR2 FQNEAQ (reference sequence). CDR3 DNA: TGTGCCAGCAGCTTTAGCGGGGCCCGCAGTGATACGCAGTATTTT. It is translated as CASSFSGARSDTQYF.

The chain employs TRBV5-6 and TRBJ2-3; 12 bases line up with TRBD2. Trimming took 1 base from V and 4 from J; bases not matched to a gene: 7. Germline CDR1 reads SGHDT; CDR2 reads YYEEEE. The CDR3 runs to 17 residues. This CDR3 reads CASSLNRLAGVPDTQYF. The CDR3 region has the DNA TGTGCCAGCAGCTTGAATCGACTAGCGGGGGTGCCAGATACGCAGTATTTT.

The chain carries TRBV5-1 and TRBJ2-7, with TRBD2 identical over 9 bases. Germline V CDR1 and CDR2: SGHRS, YFSETQ. The CDR3 is 18 residues long. V gave up 4 bases and J gave up 0 bases; unmatched junction bases: 14. CDR3 sequence: CASSGTGTSRRGSYEQYF. For the CDR3, the DNA is TGCGCCAGCAGCGGAACCGGGACTAGCCGGAGGGGCTCCTACGAGCAGTACTTC.

There are many counts of this clonotype. J is TRBJ2-3 and V is TRBV4-1; D is undetermined. The CDR3 consists of 15 residues. The V end lost 3 bases, the J end lost 0 bases, and 10 bases lay between the germline ends. Germline V lookup: CDR1 MGHRA, CDR2 YSYEKL. CDR3 sequence reads: CASSQKPDSTDTQYF. In DNA form, the CDR3 reads TGCGCCAGCAGCCAGAAGCCGGATAGCACAGATACGCAGTATTTT.

This sequence joins TRBV29-1 and TRBJ2-5, with unresolved D. V shed 6 bases and J shed 5 bases, with 7 bases lying between them. The CDR3 spans 10 residues. Germline V gene sequence: CDR1 SQVTM, CDR2 ANQGSEA. CDR3 sequence (DNA): TGCAGCGTACTTATCGAGACCCAGTACTTC. Protein sequence: CSVLIETQYF.

Here the CDR3 DNA reads TGTGCCAGCAGTTTGGTGAACAGGGGGCTTGTATTGGTCTATGGCTACACCTTC. Encoded protein: CASSLVNRGLVLVYGYTF. The chain has TRBV12-3 or TRBV12-4 and TRBJ1-2; 9 positions agree with TRBD1. This CDR3 spans 18 amino acids. Germline trimming cut 3 bases from V and 4 bases from J; bases unmatched to any gene: 15.

Notes on this clonotype: The germline gene is not matched at one end of the junction; a read error may be the cause. The V gene is TRBV30, the J gene TRBJ2-3; 7 bases align to TRBD2. Germline V gives CDR1 GTSNPN, CDR2 SVGIG (reference sequence). The CDR3 loop spans 12 amino acids. CDR3 sequence: CSWRGSTDTQYF. CDR3 coding DNA: TGTTCCTGGCGGGGGAGCACAGATACGCAGTATTTT.

This chain joins TRBV12-3 or TRBV12-4 and TRBJ1-4; D not certain. The V end was cut by 6 bases, the J end by 8 bases, with 7 bases between. CDR3 size: 11 residues. The CDR3 region is CASSILEKLFF. CDR3 nucleotides: TGTGCCAGCAGCATTCTGGAAAAACTGTTTTTT.

The chain uses TRBV12-3 or TRBV12-4 and TRBJ2-7, with TRBD1 matching 9 bases. Germline trimming cut 7 bases from V and 2 bases from J; bases unmatched to any gene: 12. This CDR3 is 16 amino acids long. The CDR3 spells CASISSGTGYPYEQYF. The CDR3 DNA reads TGTGCCAGCATCTCTTCCGGGACAGGGTATCCCTACGAGCAGTACTTC.

This clonotype is a singleton in its sample. The V gene is TRBV3-1, the J gene TRBJ2-5; D gene uncertain. The CDR3 is 14 residues long. The ends were cut back, 2 bases at V and 5 bases at J, with 12 bases in the middle. CDR1 and CDR2 from the germline V gene are LGHDT and YNNKEL (reference sequence). This CDR3 is CASSQLTSSETQYF. CDR3 bases: TGTGCCAGCAGCCAACTCACATCATCGGAGACCCAGTACTTC.

CDR3 coding DNA: TGTGCCAGCAGTTTCTCCGGGAAGGTCTACGAGCAGTACTTC. It yields the protein CASSFSGKVYEQYF. The chain recombines TRBV27 with TRBJ2-7; a possible D gene is TRBD2 (5 bases). V shed 3 bases and J shed 3 bases, with 12 bases lying between them. The CDR3 totals 14 residues. Per the germline V gene, CDR1 is MNHEY and CDR2 is SMNVEV (reference sequence).

This clonotype has only one observation. The rearrangement links TRBV5-1 to TRBJ2-3; 8 nucleotides match TRBD2. From germline, CDR1 is SGHRS and CDR2 YFSETQ. The CDR3 consists of 17 residues. Trimming took 0 bases from V and 1 from J; bases not matched to a gene: 7. CDR3 in DNA: TGCGCCAGCAGCTTGGCCGGAGCGGGGGCAGGCACAGATACGCAGTATTTT. It specifies CASSLAGAGAGTDTQYF.

On this clonotype: Just one base apart from a much larger clone, this may be a read error. The DNA of the CDR3 is TGTGCCAACAGCCCGGGACAATGGGACATTCAGTACTTC. Its translation: CANSPGQWDIQYF. The J gene is TRBJ2-4, the V gene TRBV9; D possibly corresponds to TRBD1 (6 bases). The germline V gene has CDR1 SGDLS and CDR2 YYNGEE. CDR3 length equals 13 residues.

J is TRBJ2-5 and V is TRBV7-9; no reliable D call. Germline-derived CDR1 and CDR2 are SEHNR and FQNEAQ (reference sequence). V dropped 5 bases and J dropped 5 bases, with 12 bases sitting between them. The CDR3 has 13 amino acids. Written as DNA, the CDR3 is TGTGCCAGCAGCCTGCAGGATTTGGAGACCCAGTACTTC. It yields the protein CASSLQDLETQYF. The complete variable domain, with remaining parts taken from reference TRBV7-9 and TRBJ2-5, reads DTGVSQNPRHKITKRGQNVTFRCDPISEHNRLYWYRQTLGQGPEFLTYFQNEAQLEKSRLLSDRFSAERPKGSFSTLEIQRTEQGDSAMYLCASSLQDLETQYFGPGTRLLVL.

V usage is TRBV20-1 and J usage is TRBJ1-1; tentatively, D is TRBD1 (5 bases). Trimming shortened V by 5 bases and J by 0 bases, and 19 bases separated the two germline ends. This CDR3 is built from 16 residues. Looked up from germline, CDR1 is DFQATT and CDR2 is SNEGSKA (reference sequence). The CDR3 reads CSAHTLNRYLNTEAFF. Written as DNA, the CDR3 is TGCAGTGCTCATACGTTAAACAGGTACCTGAACACTGAAGCTTTCTTT.

This clonotype was counted between two and nine times. The rearrangement joins TRBV6-5 to TRBJ1-2; D is unresolved. CDR1 is MNHEY, CDR2 SVGAGI, per germline. Between the trimmed V and J ends, which lost 0 bases and 3 bases, there was a span of 5 bases. There are 13 residues in the CDR3. This CDR3 is CASSYSTDYGYTF. In DNA form, the CDR3 reads TGTGCCAGCAGTTACTCGACCGACTATGGCTACACCTTC.

The chain couples TRBV9 to TRBJ1-1, with D possibly matching TRBD1 (6 bases). The V gene's germline CDR1 is SGDLS and CDR2 YYNGEE. V was shortened by 0 bases and J by 4 bases, with 13 bases between the two germline ends. The length of the CDR3 is 15 residues. CDR3 residues: CASSVDPGDLTEAFF. The CDR3 nucleotides are TGTGCCAGCAGCGTAGATCCAGGGGACCTCACTGAAGCTTTCTTT.

The chain recombines TRBV9 with TRBJ2-4; 10 bases fit TRBD2. V lost 4 bases and J lost 13; bases outside the gene matches: 11. Germline-derived CDR1 and CDR2 are SGDLS and YYNGEE. There are 14 residues in the CDR3. CDR3 amino acids: CASSPMGLANEQYF. The DNA of the CDR3 is TGTGCCAGCAGCCCGATGGGACTAGCGAATGAGCAGTACTTC. Together with reference TRBV9 and TRBJ2-4, the CDR3 gives the full variable domain: DSGVTQTPKHLITATGQRVTLRCSPRSGDLSVYWYQQSLDQGLQFLIQYYNGEERAKGNILERFSAQQFPDLHSELNLSSLELGDSALYFCASSPMGLANEQYFGAGTRLSVL.

This clonotype has more than one count but fewer than ten. V and J are TRBV25-1 and TRBJ1-1, with D possibly matching TRBD1 (5 bases). Per germline, CDR1 MGHDK and CDR2 SYGVNS. The CDR3 has 14 amino acids. The V gene lost 2 bases and the J gene lost 0 bases, with 7 bases spanning the gap. The CDR3 nucleotides are TGTGCCAGCAGTGAAGGGACGGTGAACACTGAAGCTTTCTTT. It is translated as CASSEGTVNTEAFF. Together with reference TRBV25-1 and TRBJ1-1, the CDR3 gives the full variable domain: EADIYQTPRYLVIGTGKKITLECSQTMGHDKMYWYQQDPGMELHLIHYSYGVNSTEKGDLSSESTVSRIRTEHFPLTLESARPSHTSQYLCASSEGTVNTEAFFGQGTRLTVV.

This clonotype was seen a few times. The chain couples TRBV5-1 to TRBJ2-7, with TRBD2 matching over 8 bases. V shed 4 bases, J shed 6 bases, and the junction held 9 bases outside the gene matches. This CDR3 comprises 14 residues. CDR1 and CDR2 (germline): SGHRS, YFSETQ. Here the CDR3 reads CASSGGTSGGEQYF. CDR3 nucleotide sequence: TGCGCCAGCAGCGGCGGGACTAGTGGGGGCGAGCAGTACTTC.

Only a few counts were recorded for this clonotype. The chain recombines TRBV6-5 with TRBJ1-5; 8 positions match TRBD1. V shed 2 bases, J shed 6 bases, and the junction held 3 bases outside the gene matches. Germline V gives CDR1 MNHEY, CDR2 SVGAGI. This CDR3 has 14 amino acids. Here the CDR3 DNA reads TGTGCCAGCAGTTACGACAGGGGAGTTCAGCCCCAGCATTTT. This encodes CASSYDRGVQPQHF.

This rearrangement joins TRBV11-2 to TRBJ2-1; D may correspond to TRBD1 or TRBD2 (6 bases each). Germline V lookup: CDR1 SGHAT, CDR2 FQNNGV. The CDR3 spans 16 residues. Trimming removed 7 bases from V and 4 bases from J, with 20 bases in between. The CDR3 coding sequence is TGTGCCAGCATCGCCCGGGGGCTAGCATCTTACAATGAGCAGTTCTTC. It translates to CASIARGLASYNEQFF.

The CDR3: CASSFWGSQETQYF. The CDR3 DNA follows: TGTGCCAGCAGCTTTTGGGGGAGTCAAGAGACCCAGTACTTC. This sequence joins TRBV5-5 and TRBJ2-5; either TRBD1 or TRBD2 may fit D (5 bases each). In germline, CDR1 is SGHKS, CDR2 YYEKEE (reference sequence). The length of the CDR3 is 14 residues. Trimming pared 2 bases from V and 2 bases from J, leaving 10 bases between.

The chain recombines TRBV11-3 with TRBJ1-1, with unresolved D. CDR3 length equals 13 residues. Trimming pared 2 bases from V and 7 bases from J, leaving 11 bases between. Germline values: CDR1 SGHNT, CDR2 YENEEA. CDR3 in amino acids: CASSLRTGNEAFF. The DNA of the CDR3 is TGTGCCAGCAGCTTACGCACGGGGAATGAAGCTTTCTTT.

CDR3 protein: CASSPAASGNTQYF. DNA for the CDR3: TGTGCCAGCAGCCCCGCTGCTAGCGGGAATACGCAGTATTTT. This sequence joins TRBV7-2 and TRBJ2-3; TRBD2 matches 9 bases. Germline V CDR1 and CDR2: SGHTA, FQGNSA. Trimming removed 5 bases from V and 7 bases from J; junction bases left unmatched: 7. The CDR3 spans 14 residues.